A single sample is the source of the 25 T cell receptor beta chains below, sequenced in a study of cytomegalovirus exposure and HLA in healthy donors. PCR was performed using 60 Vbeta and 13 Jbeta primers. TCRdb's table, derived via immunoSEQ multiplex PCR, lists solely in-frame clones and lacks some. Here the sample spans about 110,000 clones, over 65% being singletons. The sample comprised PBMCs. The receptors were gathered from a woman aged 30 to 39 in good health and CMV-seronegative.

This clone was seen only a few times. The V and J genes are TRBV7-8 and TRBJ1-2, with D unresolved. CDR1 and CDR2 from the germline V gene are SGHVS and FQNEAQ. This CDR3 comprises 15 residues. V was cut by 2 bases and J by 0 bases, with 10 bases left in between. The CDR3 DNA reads TGTGCCAGCAGCTTAATCTTACGGTCTAACTATGGCTACACCTTC. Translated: CASSLILRSNYGYTF. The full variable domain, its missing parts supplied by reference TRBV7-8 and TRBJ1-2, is GAGVSQSPRYKVAKRGQDVALRCDPISGHVSLFWYQQALGQGPEFLTYFQNEAQLDKSGLPSDRFFAERPEGSVSTLKIQRTQQEDSAVYLCASSLILRSNYGYTFGSGTRLTVV.

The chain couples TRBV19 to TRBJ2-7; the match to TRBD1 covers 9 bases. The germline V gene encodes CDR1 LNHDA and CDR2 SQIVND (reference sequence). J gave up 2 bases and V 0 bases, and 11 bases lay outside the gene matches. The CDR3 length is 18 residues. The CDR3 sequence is CASSIDYSTGGFTYEQYF. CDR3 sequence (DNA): TGTGCCAGTAGTATAGATTACTCGACAGGGGGTTTTACCTACGAGCAGTACTTC.

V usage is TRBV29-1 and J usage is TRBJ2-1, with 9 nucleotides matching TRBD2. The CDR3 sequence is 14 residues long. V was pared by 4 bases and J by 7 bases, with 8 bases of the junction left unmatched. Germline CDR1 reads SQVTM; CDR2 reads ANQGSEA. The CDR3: CSVGEGRGGNEQFF. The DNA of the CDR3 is TGCAGCGTTGGGGAGGGGCGGGGGGGGAATGAGCAGTTCTTC.

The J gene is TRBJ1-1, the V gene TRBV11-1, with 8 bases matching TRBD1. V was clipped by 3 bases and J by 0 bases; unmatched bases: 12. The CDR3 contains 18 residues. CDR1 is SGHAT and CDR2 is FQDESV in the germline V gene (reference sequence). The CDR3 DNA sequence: TGTGCCAGCAGCTTTTCATCATTTGGACAGGGACTGAACACTGAAGCTTTCTTT. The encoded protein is CASSFSSFGQGLNTEAFF.

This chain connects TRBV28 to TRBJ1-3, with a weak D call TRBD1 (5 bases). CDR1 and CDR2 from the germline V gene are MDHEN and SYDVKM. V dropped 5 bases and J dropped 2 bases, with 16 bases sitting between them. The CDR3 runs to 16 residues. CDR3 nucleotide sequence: TGTGCCAGCAGTCCCCCCCACGGGGGGGCTGGAAACACCATATATTTT. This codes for CASSPPHGGAGNTIYF.

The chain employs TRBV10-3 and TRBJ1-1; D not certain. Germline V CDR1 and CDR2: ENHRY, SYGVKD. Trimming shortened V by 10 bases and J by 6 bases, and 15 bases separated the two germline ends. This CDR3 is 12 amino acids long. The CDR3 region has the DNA TGTGCCAGCAGAACCGAGGGTTCTGAAGCTTTCTTT. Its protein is CASRTEGSEAFF.

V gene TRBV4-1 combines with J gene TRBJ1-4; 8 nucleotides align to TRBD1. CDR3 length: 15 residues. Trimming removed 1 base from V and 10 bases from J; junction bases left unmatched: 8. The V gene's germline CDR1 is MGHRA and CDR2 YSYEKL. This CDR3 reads CASSQGQDDRGKLFF. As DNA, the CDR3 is TGCGCCAGCAGCCAAGGCCAAGACGACAGGGGAAAACTGTTTTTT.

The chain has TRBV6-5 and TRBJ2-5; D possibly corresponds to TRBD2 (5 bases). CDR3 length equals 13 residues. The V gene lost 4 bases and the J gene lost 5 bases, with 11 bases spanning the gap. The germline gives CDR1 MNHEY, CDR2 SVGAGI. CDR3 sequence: CASSSAAAETQYF. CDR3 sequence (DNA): TGTGCCAGCAGTTCAGCGGCTGCGGAGACCCAGTACTTC.

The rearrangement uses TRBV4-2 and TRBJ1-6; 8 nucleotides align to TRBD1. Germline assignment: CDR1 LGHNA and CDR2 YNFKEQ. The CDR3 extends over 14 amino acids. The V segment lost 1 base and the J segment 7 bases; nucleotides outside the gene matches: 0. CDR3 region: CASSQGQGNSPLHF. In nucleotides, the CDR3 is TGTGCCAGCAGCCAAGGACAGGGGAATTCACCCCTCCACTTT.

This CDR3 is CASGGTGGWAQHF. The CDR3 nucleotides read TGTGCCAGCGGGGGGACAGGGGGTTGGGCCCAGCATTTT. V is TRBV7-9 and J is TRBJ1-5; 11 bases are shared with TRBD1. With V trimmed by 8 bases and J by 11 bases, 8 bases remained unmatched. There are 13 residues in the CDR3. Germline V gene sequence: CDR1 SEHNR, CDR2 FQNEAQ (reference sequence).

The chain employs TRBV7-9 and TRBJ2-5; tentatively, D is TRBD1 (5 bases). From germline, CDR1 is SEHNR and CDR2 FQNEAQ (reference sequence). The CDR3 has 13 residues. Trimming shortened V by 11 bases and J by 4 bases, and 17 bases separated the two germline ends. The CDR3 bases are TGTGCCTCCCGGCCCCCAGGGTTAGAGACCCAGTACTTC. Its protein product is CASRPPGLETQYF.

The CDR3 here is CASSQDSGGNTIYF. Here the CDR3 DNA reads TGCGCCAGCAGCCAAGATTCCGGTGGAAACACCATATATTTT. The V gene is TRBV4-3, the J gene TRBJ1-3; D ambiguous. The CDR3 is made up of 14 amino acids. V was shortened by 0 bases and J by 3 bases, with 6 bases between the two germline ends. Germline values: CDR1 LGHNA, CDR2 YSLEER.

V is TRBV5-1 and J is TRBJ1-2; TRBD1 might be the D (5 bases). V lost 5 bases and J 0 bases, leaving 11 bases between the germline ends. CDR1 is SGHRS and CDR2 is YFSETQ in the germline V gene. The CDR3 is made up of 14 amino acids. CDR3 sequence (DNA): TGCGCCAGCAGTATGACAGATACTAACTATGGCTACACCTTC. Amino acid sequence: CASSMTDTNYGYTF.

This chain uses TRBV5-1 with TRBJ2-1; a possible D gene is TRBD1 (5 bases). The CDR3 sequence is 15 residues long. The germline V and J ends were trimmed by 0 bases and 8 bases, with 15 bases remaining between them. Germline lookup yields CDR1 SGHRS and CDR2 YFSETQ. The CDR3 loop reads CASSLARASEDEQFF. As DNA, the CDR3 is TGCGCCAGCAGCTTGGCCAGGGCGTCCGAGGATGAGCAGTTCTTC.

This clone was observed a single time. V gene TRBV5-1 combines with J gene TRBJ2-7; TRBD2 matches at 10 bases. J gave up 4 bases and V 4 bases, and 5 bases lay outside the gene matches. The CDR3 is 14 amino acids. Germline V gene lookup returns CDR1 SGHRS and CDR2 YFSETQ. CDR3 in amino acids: CASSGQREGYEQYF. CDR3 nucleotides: TGCGCCAGCAGCGGGCAGCGGGAGGGTTACGAGCAGTACTTC.

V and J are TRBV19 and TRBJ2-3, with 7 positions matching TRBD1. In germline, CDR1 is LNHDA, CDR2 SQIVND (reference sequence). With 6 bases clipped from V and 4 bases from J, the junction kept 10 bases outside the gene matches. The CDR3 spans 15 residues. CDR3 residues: CASSPRQGVPDTQYF. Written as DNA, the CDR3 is TGTGCCAGTAGCCCTAGACAGGGCGTGCCAGATACGCAGTATTTT.

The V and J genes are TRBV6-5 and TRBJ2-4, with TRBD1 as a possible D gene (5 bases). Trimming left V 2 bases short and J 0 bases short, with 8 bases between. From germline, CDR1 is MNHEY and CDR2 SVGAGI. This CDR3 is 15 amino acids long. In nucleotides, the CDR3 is TGTGCCAGCAGTTACGAAAGGGGAGCCAAAAACATTCAGTACTTC. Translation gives CASSYERGAKNIQYF.

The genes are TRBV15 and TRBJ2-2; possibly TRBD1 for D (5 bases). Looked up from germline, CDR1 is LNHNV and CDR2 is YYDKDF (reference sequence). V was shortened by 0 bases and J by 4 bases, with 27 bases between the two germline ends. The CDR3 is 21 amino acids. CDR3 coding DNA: TGTGCCACCAGCAGAGATACTCAGGGTTGGGTCTCTTCTATGTCCACCGGGGAGCTGTTTTTT. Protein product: CATSRDTQGWVSSMSTGELFF.

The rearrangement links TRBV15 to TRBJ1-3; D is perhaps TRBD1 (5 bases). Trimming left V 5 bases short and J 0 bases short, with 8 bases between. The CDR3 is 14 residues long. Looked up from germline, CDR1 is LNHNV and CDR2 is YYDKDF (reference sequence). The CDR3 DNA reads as TGTGCCACCAGCGGGGGGGTCTCTGGAAACACCATATATTTT. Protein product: CATSGGVSGNTIYF.

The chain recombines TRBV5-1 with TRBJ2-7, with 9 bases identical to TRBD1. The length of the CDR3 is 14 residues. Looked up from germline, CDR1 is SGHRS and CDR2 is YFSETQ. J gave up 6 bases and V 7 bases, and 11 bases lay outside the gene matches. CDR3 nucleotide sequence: TGCGCCAGCCCGAACCGGGACAGGGTCCGCGAGCAGTACTTC. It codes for CASPNRDRVREQYF.

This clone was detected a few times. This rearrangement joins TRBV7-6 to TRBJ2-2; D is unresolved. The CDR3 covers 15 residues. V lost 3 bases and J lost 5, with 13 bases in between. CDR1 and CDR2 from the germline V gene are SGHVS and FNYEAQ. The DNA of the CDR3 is TGTGCCAGCAGCTTTCGGCAGGTGGATACCGGGGAGCTGTTTTTT. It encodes CASSFRQVDTGELFF.

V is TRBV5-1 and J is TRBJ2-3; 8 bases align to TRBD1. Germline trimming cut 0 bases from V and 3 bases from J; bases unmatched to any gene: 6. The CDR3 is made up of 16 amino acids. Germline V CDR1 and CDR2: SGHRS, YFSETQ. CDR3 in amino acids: CASSLAWTGLTDTQYF. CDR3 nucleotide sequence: TGCGCCAGCAGCTTGGCCTGGACAGGGCTGACAGATACGCAGTATTTT. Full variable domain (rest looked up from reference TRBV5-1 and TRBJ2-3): KAGVTQTPRYLIKTRGQQVTLSCSPISGHRSVSWYQQTPGQGLQFLFEYFSETQRNKGNFPGRFSGRQFSNSRSEMNVSTLELGDSALYLCASSLAWTGLTDTQYFGPGTRLTVL.

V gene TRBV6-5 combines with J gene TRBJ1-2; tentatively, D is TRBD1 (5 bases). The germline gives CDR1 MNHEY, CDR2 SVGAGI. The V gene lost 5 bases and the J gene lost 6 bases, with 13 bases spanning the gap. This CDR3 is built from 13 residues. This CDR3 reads CASSLGGRDGYTF. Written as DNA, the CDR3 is TGTGCCAGCAGTCTGGGGGGAAGGGATGGCTACACCTTC.

CDR3 nucleotide sequence: TGTGCCAGCAGCCCCTTCGAGGGGAGGGAAGCTTTCTTT. As protein: CASSPFEGREAFF. V gene TRBV7-6 combines with J gene TRBJ1-1, with a weak D call TRBD1 (5 bases). Germline CDR1 is SGHVS and CDR2 is FNYEAQ. The CDR3 spans 13 residues. The germline V and J ends were trimmed by 5 bases and 8 bases, with 15 bases remaining between them.

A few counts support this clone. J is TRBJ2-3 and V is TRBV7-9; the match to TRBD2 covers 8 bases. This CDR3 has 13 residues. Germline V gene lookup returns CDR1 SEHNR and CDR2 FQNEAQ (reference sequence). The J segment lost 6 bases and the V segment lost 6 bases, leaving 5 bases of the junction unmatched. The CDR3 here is CASSFGGADTQYF. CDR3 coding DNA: TGTGCCAGCAGTTTCGGGGGGGCGGATACGCAGTATTTT.